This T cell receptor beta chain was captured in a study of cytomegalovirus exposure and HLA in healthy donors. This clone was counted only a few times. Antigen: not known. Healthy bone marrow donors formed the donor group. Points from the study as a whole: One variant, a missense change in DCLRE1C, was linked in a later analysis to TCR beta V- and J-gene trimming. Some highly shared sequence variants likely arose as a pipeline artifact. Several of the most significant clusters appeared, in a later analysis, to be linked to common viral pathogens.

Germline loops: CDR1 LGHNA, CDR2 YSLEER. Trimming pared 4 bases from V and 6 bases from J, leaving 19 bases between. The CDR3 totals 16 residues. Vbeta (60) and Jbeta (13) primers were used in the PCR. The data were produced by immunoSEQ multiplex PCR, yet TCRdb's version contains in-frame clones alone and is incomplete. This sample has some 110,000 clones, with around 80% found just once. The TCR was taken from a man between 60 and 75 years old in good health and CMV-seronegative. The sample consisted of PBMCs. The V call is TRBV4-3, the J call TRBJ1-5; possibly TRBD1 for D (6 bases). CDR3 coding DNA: TGCGCCAGCAGCCGGGAACCTTACAGGGTTGGTCAGCCCCAGCATTTT. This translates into CASSREPYRVGQPQHF.